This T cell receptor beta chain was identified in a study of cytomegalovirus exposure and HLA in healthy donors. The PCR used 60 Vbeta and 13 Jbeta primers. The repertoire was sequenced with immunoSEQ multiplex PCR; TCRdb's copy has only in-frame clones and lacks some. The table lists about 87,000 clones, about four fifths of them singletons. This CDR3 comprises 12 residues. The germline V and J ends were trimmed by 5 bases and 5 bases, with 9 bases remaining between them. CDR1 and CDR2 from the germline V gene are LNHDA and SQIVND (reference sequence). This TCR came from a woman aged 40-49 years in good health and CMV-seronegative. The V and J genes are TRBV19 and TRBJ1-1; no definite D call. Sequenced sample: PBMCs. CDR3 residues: CASSPPRTEAFF. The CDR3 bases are TGTGCCAGTAGTCCCCCGCGGACTGAAGCTTTCTTT. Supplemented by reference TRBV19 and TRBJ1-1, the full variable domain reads DGGITQSPKYLFRKEGQNVTLSCEQNLNHDAMYWYRQDPGQGLRLIYYSQIVNDFQKGDIAEGYSVSREKKESFPLTVTSAQKNPTAFYLCASSPPRTEAFFGQGTRLTVV.